The subject of this entry is one T cell receptor (beta chain). The data were obtained in a study of OX40 agonist ivuxolimab in advanced cancers. TCRdb's table, derived via immunoSEQ multiplex PCR, lists solely in-frame clones and lacks some. The table records approximately 71,000 clones, 94% of them present only once. The starting material was CD4+ or CD8+ T cells sorted from blood, obtained in a trial of the OX40 agonist ivuxolimab. This TCR was recovered from an adult with an advanced solid tumor such as melanoma, head and neck, liver or kidney cancer.

The CDR3 nucleotides read TGTGCCAGCAGCATTAAGGGGGAGGGCCAAGAGACCCAGTACTTC. It codes for CASSIKGEGQETQYF. The V gene is TRBV5-4, the J gene TRBJ2-5, with D tentatively TRBD2 (7 bases). The CDR3 totals 15 residues. Germline CDR1 SGHNT, CDR2 YYREEE (reference sequence). The V end lost 4 bases, the J end lost 1 base, and 14 bases lay between the germline ends.